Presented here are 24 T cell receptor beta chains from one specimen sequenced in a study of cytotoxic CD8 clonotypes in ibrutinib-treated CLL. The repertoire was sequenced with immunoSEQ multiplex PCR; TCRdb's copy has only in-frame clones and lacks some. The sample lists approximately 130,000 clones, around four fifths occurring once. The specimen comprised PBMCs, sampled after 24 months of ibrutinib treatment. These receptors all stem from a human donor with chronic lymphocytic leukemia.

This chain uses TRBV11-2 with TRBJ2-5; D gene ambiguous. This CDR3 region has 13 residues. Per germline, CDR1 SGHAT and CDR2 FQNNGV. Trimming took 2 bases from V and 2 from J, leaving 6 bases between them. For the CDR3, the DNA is TGTGCCAGCAGCTTATGGGGACAAGAGACCCAGTACTTC. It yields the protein CASSLWGQETQYF. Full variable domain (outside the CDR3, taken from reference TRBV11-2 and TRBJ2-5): EAGVAQSPRYKIIEKRQSVAFWCNPISGHATLYWYQQILGQGPKLLIQFQNNGVVDDSQLPKDRFSAERLKGVDSTLKIQPAKLEDSAVYLCASSLWGQETQYFGPGTRLLVL.

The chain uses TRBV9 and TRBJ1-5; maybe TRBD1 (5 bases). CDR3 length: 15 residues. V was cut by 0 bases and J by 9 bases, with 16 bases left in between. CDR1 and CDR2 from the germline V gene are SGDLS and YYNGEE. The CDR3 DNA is TGTGCCAGCAGCGTAGATGGAGGGGCTAGGGGGCCCCAGCATTTT. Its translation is CASSVDGGARGPQHF.

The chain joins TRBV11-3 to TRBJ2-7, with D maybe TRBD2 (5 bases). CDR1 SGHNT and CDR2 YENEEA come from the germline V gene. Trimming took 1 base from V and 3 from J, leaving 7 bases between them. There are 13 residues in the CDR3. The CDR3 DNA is TGTGCCAGCAGCTTAGCTCGGGGCTACGAGCAGTACTTC. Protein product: CASSLARGYEQYF.

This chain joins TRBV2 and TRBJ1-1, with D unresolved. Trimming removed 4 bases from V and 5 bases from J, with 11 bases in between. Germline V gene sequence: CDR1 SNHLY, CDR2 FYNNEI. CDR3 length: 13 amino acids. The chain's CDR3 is CASSAERETEAFF. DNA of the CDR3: TGTGCCAGCAGTGCTGAAAGGGAAACTGAAGCTTTCTTT.

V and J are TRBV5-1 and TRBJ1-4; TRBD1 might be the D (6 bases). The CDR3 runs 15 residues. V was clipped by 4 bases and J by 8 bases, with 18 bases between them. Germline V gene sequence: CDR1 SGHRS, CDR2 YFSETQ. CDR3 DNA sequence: TGCGCCAGCAGCCGGATACAGGGTACGGAGGAAAAACTGTTTTTT. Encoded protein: CASSRIQGTEEKLFF.

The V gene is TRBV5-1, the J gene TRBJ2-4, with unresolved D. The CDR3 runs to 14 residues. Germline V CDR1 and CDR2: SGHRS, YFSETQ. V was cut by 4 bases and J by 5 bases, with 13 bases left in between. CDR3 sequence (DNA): TGCGCCAGCAGCCACCGGACCGACCAAAACATTCAGTACTTC. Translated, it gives CASSHRTDQNIQYF. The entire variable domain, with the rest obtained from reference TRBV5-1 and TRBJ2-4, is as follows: KAGVTQTPRYLIKTRGQQVTLSCSPISGHRSVSWYQQTPGQGLQFLFEYFSETQRNKGNFPGRFSGRQFSNSRSEMNVSTLELGDSALYLCASSHRTDQNIQYFGAGTRLSVL.

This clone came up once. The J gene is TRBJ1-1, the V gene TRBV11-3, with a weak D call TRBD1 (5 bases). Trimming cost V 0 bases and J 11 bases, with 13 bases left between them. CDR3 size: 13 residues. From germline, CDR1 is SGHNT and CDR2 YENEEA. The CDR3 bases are TGTGCCAGCAGCTTAGATCCTCAGGGAGCTGCTTTCTTT. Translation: CASSLDPQGAAFF.

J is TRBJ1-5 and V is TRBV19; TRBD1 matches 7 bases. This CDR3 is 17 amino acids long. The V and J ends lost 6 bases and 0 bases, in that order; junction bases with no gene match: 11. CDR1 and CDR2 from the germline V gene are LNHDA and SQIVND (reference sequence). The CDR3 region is CASRRGLQGSSNQPQHF. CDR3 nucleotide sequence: TGTGCCAGTAGGCGGGGGCTACAGGGGTCTAGCAATCAGCCCCAGCATTTT.

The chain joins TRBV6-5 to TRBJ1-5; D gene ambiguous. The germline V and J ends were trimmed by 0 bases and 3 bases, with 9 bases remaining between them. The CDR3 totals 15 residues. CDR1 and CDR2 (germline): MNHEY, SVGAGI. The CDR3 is CASSYSGQSNQPQHF. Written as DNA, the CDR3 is TGTGCCAGCAGTTACTCTGGGCAGTCCAATCAGCCCCAGCATTTT.

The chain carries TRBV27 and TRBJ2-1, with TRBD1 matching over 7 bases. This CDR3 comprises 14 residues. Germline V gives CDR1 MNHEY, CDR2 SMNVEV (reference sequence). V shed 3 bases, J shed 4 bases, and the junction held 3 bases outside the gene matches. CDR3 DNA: TGTGCCAGCAGTTTGACAGGGTTGTACAATGAGCAGTTCTTC. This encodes CASSLTGLYNEQFF.

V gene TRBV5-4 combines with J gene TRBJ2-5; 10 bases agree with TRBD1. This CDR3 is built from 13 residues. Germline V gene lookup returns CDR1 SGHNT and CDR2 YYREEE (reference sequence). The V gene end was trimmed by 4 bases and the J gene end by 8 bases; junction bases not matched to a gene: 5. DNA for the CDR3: TGTGCCAGCAGCCCGGGACAGGGGACTACCCAGTACTTC. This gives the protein CASSPGQGTTQYF.

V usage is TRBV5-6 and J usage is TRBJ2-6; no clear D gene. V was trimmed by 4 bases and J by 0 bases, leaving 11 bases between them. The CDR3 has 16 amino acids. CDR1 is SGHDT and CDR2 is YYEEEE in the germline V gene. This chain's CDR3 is CASSDDTLSGANVLTF. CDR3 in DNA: TGTGCCAGCAGCGACGACACGCTCTCTGGGGCCAACGTCCTGACTTTC.

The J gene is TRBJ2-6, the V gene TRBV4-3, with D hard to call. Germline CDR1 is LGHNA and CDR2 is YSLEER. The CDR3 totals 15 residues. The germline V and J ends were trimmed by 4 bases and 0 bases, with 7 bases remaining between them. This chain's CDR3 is CASSLRASGANVLTF. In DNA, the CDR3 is TGCGCCAGCAGCCTCCGGGCCTCTGGGGCCAACGTCCTGACTTTC.

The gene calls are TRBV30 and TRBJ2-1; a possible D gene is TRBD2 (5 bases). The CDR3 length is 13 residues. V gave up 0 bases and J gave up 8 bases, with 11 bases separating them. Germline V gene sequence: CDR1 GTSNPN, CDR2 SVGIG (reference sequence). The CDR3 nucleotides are TGTGCCTGGAGTGTTCACCTGGAGGATGAGCAGTTCTTC. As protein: CAWSVHLEDEQFF.

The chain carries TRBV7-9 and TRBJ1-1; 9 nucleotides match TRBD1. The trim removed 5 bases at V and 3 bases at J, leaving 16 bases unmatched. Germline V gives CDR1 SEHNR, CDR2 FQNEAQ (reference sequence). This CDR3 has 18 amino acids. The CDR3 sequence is CASSPRSPEDRGYTEAFF. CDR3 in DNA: TGTGCCAGCAGCCCTCGTTCCCCGGAGGACAGGGGCTACACTGAAGCTTTCTTT.

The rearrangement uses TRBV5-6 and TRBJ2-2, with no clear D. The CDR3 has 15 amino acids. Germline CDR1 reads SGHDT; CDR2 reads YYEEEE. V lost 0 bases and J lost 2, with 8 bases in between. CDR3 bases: TGTGCCAGCAGCTTGGGGGCCGGTAACACCGGGGAGCTGTTTTTT. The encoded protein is CASSLGAGNTGELFF.

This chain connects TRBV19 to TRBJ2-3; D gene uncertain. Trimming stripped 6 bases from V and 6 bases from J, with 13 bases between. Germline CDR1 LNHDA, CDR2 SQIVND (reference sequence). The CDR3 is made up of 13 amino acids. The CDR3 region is CASSPLSADTQYF. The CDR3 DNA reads TGTGCCAGTAGCCCTCTGAGCGCGGATACGCAGTATTTT.

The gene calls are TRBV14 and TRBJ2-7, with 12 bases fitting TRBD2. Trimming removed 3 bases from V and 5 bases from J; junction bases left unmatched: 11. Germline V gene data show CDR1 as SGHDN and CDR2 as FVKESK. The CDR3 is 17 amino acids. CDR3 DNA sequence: TGTGCCAGCAGCCATCCTCTAACTAGCGGGGGGATGGACGAGCAGTACTTC. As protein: CASSHPLTSGGMDEQYF.

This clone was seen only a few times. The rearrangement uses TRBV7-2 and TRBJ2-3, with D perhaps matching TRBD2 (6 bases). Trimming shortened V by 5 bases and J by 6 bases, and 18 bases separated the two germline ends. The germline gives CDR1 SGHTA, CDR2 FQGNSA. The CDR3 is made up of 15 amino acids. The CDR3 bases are TGTGCCAGCAGCCTCCCGACTAGTGGGTTGGATACGCAGTATTTT. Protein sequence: CASSLPTSGLDTQYF.

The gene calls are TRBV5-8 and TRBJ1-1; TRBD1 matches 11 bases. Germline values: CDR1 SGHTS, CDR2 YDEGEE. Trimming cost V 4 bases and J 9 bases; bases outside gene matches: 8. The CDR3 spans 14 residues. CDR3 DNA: TGTGCCAGCAGCCAACGGACAGGGGGCGGGAAAGCTTTCTTT. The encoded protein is CASSQRTGGGKAFF.

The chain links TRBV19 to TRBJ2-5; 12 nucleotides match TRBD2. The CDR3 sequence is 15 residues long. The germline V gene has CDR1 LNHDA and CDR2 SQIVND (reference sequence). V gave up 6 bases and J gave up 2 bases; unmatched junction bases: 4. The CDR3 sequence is CASRRLAGGQETQYF. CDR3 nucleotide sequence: TGTGCCAGTAGACGGCTAGCGGGGGGGCAAGAGACCCAGTACTTC. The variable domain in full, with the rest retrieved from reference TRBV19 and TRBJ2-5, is DGGITQSPKYLFRKEGQNVTLSCEQNLNHDAMYWYRQDPGQGLRLIYYSQIVNDFQKGDIAEGYSVSREKKESFPLTVTSAQKNPTAFYLCASRRLAGGQETQYFGPGTRLLVL.

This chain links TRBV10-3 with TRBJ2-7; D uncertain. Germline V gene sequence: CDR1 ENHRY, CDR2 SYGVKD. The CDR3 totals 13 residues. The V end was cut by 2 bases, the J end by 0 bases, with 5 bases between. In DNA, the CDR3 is TGTGCCATCAGTGAGGGCAACTCCTACGAGCAGTACTTC. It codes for CAISEGNSYEQYF.

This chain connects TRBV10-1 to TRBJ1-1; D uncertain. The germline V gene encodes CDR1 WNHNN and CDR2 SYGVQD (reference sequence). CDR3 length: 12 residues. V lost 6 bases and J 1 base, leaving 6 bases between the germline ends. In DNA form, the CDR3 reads TGCGCCAGCAGCCGGGCGAACACTGAAGCTTTCTTT. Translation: CASSRANTEAFF.

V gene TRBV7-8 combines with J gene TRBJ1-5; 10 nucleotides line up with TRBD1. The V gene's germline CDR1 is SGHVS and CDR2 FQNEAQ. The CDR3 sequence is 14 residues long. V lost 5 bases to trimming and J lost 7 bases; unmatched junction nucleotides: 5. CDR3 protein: CASSRRQGAQPQHF. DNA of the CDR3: TGTGCCAGCAGCCGGAGACAGGGGGCGCAGCCCCAGCATTTT.